Shown below are 22 T cell receptor beta chains from a single sample sequenced in a study of response to subunit inactivated influenza vaccine. TCRdb itself ran the RT-PCR reads through MiXCR, one entry per CDR3 protein. In the table there are under 200,000 distinct CDR3 sequences, around 11% of which are singletons. Sequences were derived from CD8+ T cells sorted from PBMCs, sampled around 25 months after vaccination. All receptors come from a man aged 50 to 69 who received an inactivated influenza vaccine.

In its sample, this clonotype was seen a few times. The CDR3: CASSPGQGYEKLFF. The CDR3 nucleotides read TGTGCCAGCAGTCCGGGACAAGGCTATGAAAAACTGTTTTTT. The chain is built from TRBV27 and TRBJ1-4; TRBD1 is a possible D gene (6 bases). Germline CDR1 reads MNHEY; CDR2 reads SMNVEV (reference sequence). There are 14 residues in the CDR3. V was shortened by 5 bases and J by 6 bases, with 13 bases between the two germline ends.

Concerning this clonotype: At one boundary the junction diverges from the germline segment, which might be a read error. This sequence joins TRBV4-3 and TRBJ2-1, with 7 bases identical to TRBD2. Germline V gene data show CDR1 as LGHNA and CDR2 as YSLEER. CDR3 length: 17 amino acids. CDR3 region: CACSQEIAGAYYNEQFF. For the CDR3, the DNA is TGCGCCTGCAGCCAGGAGATAGCGGGTGCCTACTACAATGAGCAGTTCTTC.

This chain's CDR3 is CASSHLRADTQYF. The DNA of the CDR3 is TGTGCCAGCAGCCACCTTCGGGCAGATACGCAGTATTTT. The chain combines TRBV14 with TRBJ2-3; D ambiguous. Germline loops: CDR1 SGHDN, CDR2 FVKESK. This CDR3 contains 13 residues. V gave up 3 bases and J gave up 4 bases, with 8 bases separating them.

The chain has TRBV29-1 and TRBJ2-7; the D gene is possibly TRBD2 (6 bases). The V gene lost 4 bases and the J gene lost 4 bases, with 8 bases spanning the gap. This CDR3 has 11 amino acids. CDR1 and CDR2 (germline): SQVTM, ANQGSEA. Here the CDR3 reads CSVGGEYEQYF. The CDR3 region has the DNA TGCAGCGTTGGGGGGGAGTACGAGCAGTACTTC.

The rearrangement uses TRBV11-2 and TRBJ1-1; D is uncertain. Looked up from germline, CDR1 is SGHAT and CDR2 is FQNNGV. The V end was cut by 5 bases, the J end by 6 bases, with 13 bases between. The CDR3 covers 13 residues. Written as DNA, the CDR3 is TGTGCCAGCAGCCTTGTATTGGTCGCTGAAGCTTTCTTT. It encodes CASSLVLVAEAFF.

V and J are TRBV11-2 and TRBJ2-5, with TRBD2 as a possible D gene (6 bases). This CDR3 contains 15 residues. Between the trimmed V and J ends, which lost 1 base and 1 base, there was a span of 10 bases. CDR1 is SGHAT and CDR2 is FQNNGV in the germline V gene. The DNA of the CDR3 is TGTGCCAGCAGCTTAGGCGGGACCACCCAAGAGACCCAGTACTTC. This gives the protein CASSLGGTTQETQYF.

This clonotype was seen repeatedly, ten times or more. V and J are TRBV6-5 and TRBJ1-1; a possible D gene is TRBD1 (6 bases). The germline gives CDR1 MNHEY, CDR2 SVGAGI. The CDR3 runs 12 residues. The V gene lost 6 bases and the J gene lost 8 bases, with 13 bases spanning the gap. CDR3 DNA: TGTGCCAGCAGCCATGGGGGGGCAGAAGCTTTCTTT. Residues: CASSHGGAEAFF.

There are a few counts of this clonotype. This sequence joins TRBV11-2 and TRBJ2-5; 11 nucleotides align to TRBD2. J was trimmed by 2 bases and V by 1 base; bases with no gene match: 9. The CDR3 spans 18 residues. The germline V gene has CDR1 SGHAT and CDR2 FQNNGV. The CDR3, as DNA: TGTGCCAGCAGCTTAGGCCCGGGACTAGCGGAGCTACAAGAGACCCAGTACTTC. This translates into CASSLGPGLAELQETQYF. The whole variable domain, filled in from reference TRBV11-2 and TRBJ2-5, reads EAGVAQSPRYKIIEKRQSVAFWCNPISGHATLYWYQQILGQGPKLLIQFQNNGVVDDSQLPKDRFSAERLKGVDSTLKIQPAKLEDSAVYLCASSLGPGLAELQETQYFGPGTRLLVL.

This clonotype was picked up many times. The CDR3 DNA sequence: TGTGCCAGCAGCTCCCGGGGACTAGCGGCCCCGAGCTCCTACAATGAGCAGTTCTTC. Protein sequence: CASSSRGLAAPSSYNEQFF. The rearrangement uses TRBV11-2 and TRBJ2-1; the match to TRBD2 covers 11 bases. The CDR3 extends over 19 amino acids. Trimming took 4 bases from V and 0 from J; bases not matched to a gene: 11. Germline V gene data show CDR1 as SGHAT and CDR2 as FQNNGV.

This clonotype was seen ten or more times. The V gene is TRBV13, the J gene TRBJ1-1; D gene uncertain. The CDR3 is 12 amino acids. Trimming removed 5 bases at V and 11 bases at J, with 15 bases between. Germline assignment: CDR1 PRHDT and CDR2 FYEKMQ (reference sequence). CDR3 DNA sequence: TGTGCCAGCAGCGCGCGCCTCGAAGAGGCTTTCTTT. It yields the protein CASSARLEEAFF. Complete variable domain (other parts from reference TRBV13 and TRBJ1-1): AAGVIQSPRHLIKEKRETATLKCYPIPRHDTVYWYQQGPGQDPQFLISFYEKMQSDKGSIPDRFSAQQFSDYHSELNMSSLELGDSALYFCASSARLEEAFFGQGTRLTVV.

In the case of this clonotype: A much bigger clone sits one base away, suggesting this may be a read error. J is TRBJ2-1 and V is TRBV20-1, with D maybe TRBD2 (6 bases). Germline lookup yields CDR1 DFQATT and CDR2 SNEGSKA (reference sequence). This CDR3 comprises 15 residues. In nucleotides, the CDR3 is TGCAGAGCTACCCGACTAGTCCTAGGGAACAATGAGCAGTTCTTC. It specifies CRATRLVLGNNEQFF.

V gene TRBV9 combines with J gene TRBJ2-1; the match to TRBD2 covers 8 bases. Germline V gene data show CDR1 as SGDLS and CDR2 as YYNGEE. This CDR3 region has 13 residues. The V and J ends lost 3 bases and 6 bases, in that order; junction bases with no gene match: 2. The DNA for the CDR3 is TGTGCCAGCAGCGCCGGGGGGGGCAATGAGCAGTTCTTC. This gives the protein CASSAGGGNEQFF.

Many counts were recorded for this clonotype. The chain is built from TRBV7-2 and TRBJ2-1; 8 nucleotides match TRBD2. This CDR3 region has 12 residues. Germline loops: CDR1 SGHTA, CDR2 FQGNSA. J was trimmed by 7 bases and V by 6 bases; bases with no gene match: 2. CDR3 nucleotide sequence: TGTGCCAGCAGTCCTAGCGGGAATGAGCAGTTCTTC. Protein: CASSPSGNEQFF.

The sample holds a few counts of this clonotype. V usage is TRBV7-6 and J usage is TRBJ1-1; D is uncertain. CDR3 length: 16 amino acids. The ends were cut back, 1 base at V and 1 base at J, with 13 bases in the middle. Germline V CDR1 and CDR2: SGHVS, FNYEAQ. The CDR3 nucleotides are TGTGCCAGCAGCTTAGAGGATTGGACGGCGAACACTGAAGCTTTCTTT. It yields the protein CASSLEDWTANTEAFF.

V and J are TRBV9 and TRBJ1-4; D unclear. The ends were cut back, 0 bases at V and 0 bases at J, with 9 bases in the middle. This CDR3 is 16 amino acids long. Germline CDR1 SGDLS, CDR2 YYNGEE. The CDR3 DNA is TGTGCCAGCAGCGTAGGTGGGCGCGCAACTAATGAAAAACTGTTTTTT. Its translation is CASSVGGRATNEKLFF.

This clonotype was picked up many times. The DNA for the CDR3 is TGTGCCAGCAGAGGCGTCGGGGATGAGCAGTTCTTC. This gives the protein CASRGVGDEQFF. The chain employs TRBV12-3 or TRBV12-4 and TRBJ2-1; D perhaps matches TRBD2 (5 bases). With 6 bases removed from V and 8 bases from J, the gap between germline ends came to 11 bases. The CDR3 contains 12 residues.

This clonotype was counted between two and nine times. The chain recombines TRBV27 with TRBJ2-7, with D perhaps assigned TRBD1 or TRBD2 (6 bases each). Germline V gene lookup returns CDR1 MNHEY and CDR2 SMNVEV (reference sequence). This CDR3 contains 18 residues. The ends were cut back, 1 base at V and 1 base at J, with 20 bases in the middle. CDR3 in DNA: TGTGCCAGCAGTTTATTATTTTCACGGACAGCGGGTTCCTACGAGCAGTACTTC. Translated: CASSLLFSRTAGSYEQYF.

A few counts support this clonotype. This rearrangement joins TRBV6-2 or TRBV6-3 to TRBJ2-3; D remains unclear. Germline V gene lookup returns CDR1 MNHEY and CDR2 SVGEGT. V dropped 6 bases and J dropped 2 bases, with 15 bases sitting between them. This CDR3 spans 15 amino acids. The CDR3 protein is CASSPGQTITDTQYF. Written as DNA, the CDR3 is TGTGCCAGCAGCCCGGGCCAGACGATCACAGATACGCAGTATTTT.

The chain carries TRBV7-8 and TRBJ2-7; the match to TRBD1 covers 7 bases. Germline V gives CDR1 SGHVS, CDR2 FQNEAQ. The CDR3 loop spans 15 amino acids. With 5 bases clipped from V and 5 bases from J, the junction kept 12 bases outside the gene matches. Here the CDR3 DNA reads TGTGCCAGCAGCCTCGGCCAGGGGGTGATCCACGAGCAGTACTTC. Residues: CASSLGQGVIHEQYF.

This clonotype was observed a few times. This rearrangement joins TRBV7-3 to TRBJ2-3, with 7 nucleotides matching TRBD2. CDR3 length: 14 residues. Trimming took 2 bases from V and 6 from J; bases not matched to a gene: 5. Germline loops: CDR1 SGHTA, CDR2 FQGTGA. CDR3: CASSLGGGGDTQYF. The DNA of the CDR3 is TGTGCCAGCAGCTTAGGCGGGGGAGGGGATACGCAGTATTTT.

This clonotype has a count of ten or more. This chain connects TRBV4-3 to TRBJ2-2; 12 bases map to TRBD2. CDR3 length: 17 amino acids. CDR1 LGHNA and CDR2 YSLEER come from the germline V gene. V shed 1 base, J shed 4 bases, and the junction held 4 bases outside the gene matches. The CDR3 region is CASSQGASGGATGELFF. The CDR3 bases are TGCGCCAGCAGCCAAGGGGCTAGCGGGGGGGCCACCGGGGAGCTGTTTTTT.

The chain carries TRBV6-2 or TRBV6-3 and TRBJ2-1, with D uncertain. This CDR3 spans 17 amino acids. V lost 1 base and J 0 bases, leaving 13 bases between the germline ends. Germline CDR1 reads MNHEY; CDR2 reads SVGEGT. The CDR3 coding sequence is TGTGCCAGCAGTTACTTTCCCAAAAAGAGCTCCTACAATGAGCAGTTCTTC. It is translated as CASSYFPKKSSYNEQFF.